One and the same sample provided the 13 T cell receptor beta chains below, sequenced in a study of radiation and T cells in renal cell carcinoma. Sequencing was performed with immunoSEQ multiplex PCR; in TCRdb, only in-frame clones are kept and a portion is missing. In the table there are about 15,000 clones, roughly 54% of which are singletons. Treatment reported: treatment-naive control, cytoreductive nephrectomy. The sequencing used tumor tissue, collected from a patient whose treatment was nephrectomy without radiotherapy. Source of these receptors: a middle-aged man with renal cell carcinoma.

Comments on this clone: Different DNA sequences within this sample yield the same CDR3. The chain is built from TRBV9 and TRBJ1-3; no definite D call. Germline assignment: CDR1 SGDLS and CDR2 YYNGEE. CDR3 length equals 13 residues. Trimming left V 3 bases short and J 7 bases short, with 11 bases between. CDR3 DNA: TGTGCCAGCAGCGGTGCCGGGCGGAACACCATATATTTT. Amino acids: CASSGAGRNTIYF.

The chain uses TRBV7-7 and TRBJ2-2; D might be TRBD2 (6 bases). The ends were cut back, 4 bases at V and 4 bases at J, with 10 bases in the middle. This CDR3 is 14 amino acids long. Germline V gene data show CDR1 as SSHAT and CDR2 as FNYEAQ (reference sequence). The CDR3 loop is CASSSGLRTGELFF. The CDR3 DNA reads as TGTGCCAGCAGCTCGGGACTTCGCACCGGGGAGCTGTTTTTT.

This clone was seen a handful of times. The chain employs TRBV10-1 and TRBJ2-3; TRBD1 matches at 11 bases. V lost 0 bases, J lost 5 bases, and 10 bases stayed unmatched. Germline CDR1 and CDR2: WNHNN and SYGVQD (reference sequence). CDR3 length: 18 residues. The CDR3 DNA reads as TGCGCCAGCAGTGAGTCGAAGCTGGACAGGGGGCGGGGAGATACGCAGTATTTT. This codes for CASSESKLDRGRGDTQYF.

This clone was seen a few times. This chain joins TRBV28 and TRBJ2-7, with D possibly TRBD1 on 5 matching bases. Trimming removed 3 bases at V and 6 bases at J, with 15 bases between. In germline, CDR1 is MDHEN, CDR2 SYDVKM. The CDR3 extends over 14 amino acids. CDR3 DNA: TGTGCCAGCAGTTTGGCTCAGGGATCCATCGAGCAGTACTTC. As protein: CASSLAQGSIEQYF.

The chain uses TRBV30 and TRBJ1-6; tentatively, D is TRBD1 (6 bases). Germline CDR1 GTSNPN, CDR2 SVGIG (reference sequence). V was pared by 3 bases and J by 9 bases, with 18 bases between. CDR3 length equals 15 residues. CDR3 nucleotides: TGTGCCTGGAGGGTTCTACAGGGCGGGATTTCACCCCTCCACTTT. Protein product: CAWRVLQGGISPLHF.

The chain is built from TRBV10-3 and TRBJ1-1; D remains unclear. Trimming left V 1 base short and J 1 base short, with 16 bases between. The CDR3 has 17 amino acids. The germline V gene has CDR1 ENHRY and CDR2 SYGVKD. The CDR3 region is CAISEFSSGLRNTEAFF. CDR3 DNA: TGTGCCATCAGTGAGTTCTCCTCAGGACTCAGGAACACTGAAGCTTTCTTT.

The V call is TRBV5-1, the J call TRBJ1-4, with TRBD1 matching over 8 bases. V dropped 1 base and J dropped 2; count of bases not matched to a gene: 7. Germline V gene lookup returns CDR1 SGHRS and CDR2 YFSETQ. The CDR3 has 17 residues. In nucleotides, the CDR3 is TGCGCCAGCAGCTTGCGGCCCCAGGGGGCGACTAATGAAAAACTGTTTTTT. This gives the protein CASSLRPQGATNEKLFF. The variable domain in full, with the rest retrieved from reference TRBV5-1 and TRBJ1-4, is KAGVTQTPRYLIKTRGQQVTLSCSPISGHRSVSWYQQTPGQGLQFLFEYFSETQRNKGNFPGRFSGRQFSNSRSEMNVSTLELGDSALYLCASSLRPQGATNEKLFFGSGTQLSVL.

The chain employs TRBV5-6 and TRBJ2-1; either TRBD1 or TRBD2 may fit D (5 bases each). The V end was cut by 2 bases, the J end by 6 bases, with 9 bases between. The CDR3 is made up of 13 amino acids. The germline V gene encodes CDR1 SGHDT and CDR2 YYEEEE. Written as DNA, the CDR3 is TGTGCCAGCAGCTTCTTCGGGGCCAATGAGCAGTTCTTC. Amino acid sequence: CASSFFGANEQFF.

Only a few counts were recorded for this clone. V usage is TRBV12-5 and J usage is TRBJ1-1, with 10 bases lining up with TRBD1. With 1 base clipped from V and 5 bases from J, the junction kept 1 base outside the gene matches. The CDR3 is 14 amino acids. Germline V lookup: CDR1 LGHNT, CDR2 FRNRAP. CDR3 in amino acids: CASGLGTGGTEAFF. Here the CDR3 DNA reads TGTGCTAGTGGTTTGGGGACAGGGGGTACTGAAGCTTTCTTT.

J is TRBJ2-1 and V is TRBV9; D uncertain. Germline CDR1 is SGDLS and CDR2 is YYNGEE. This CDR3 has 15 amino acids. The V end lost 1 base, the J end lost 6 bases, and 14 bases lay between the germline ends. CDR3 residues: CASSVLAQTSNEQFF. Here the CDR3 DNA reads TGTGCCAGCAGCGTATTGGCCCAAACCAGCAATGAGCAGTTCTTC.

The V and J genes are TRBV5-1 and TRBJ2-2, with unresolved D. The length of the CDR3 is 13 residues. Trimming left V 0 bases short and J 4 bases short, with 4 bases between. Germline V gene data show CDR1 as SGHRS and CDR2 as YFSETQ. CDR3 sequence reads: CASSLATTGELFF. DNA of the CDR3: TGCGCCAGCAGCTTGGCAACCACCGGGGAGCTGTTTTTT.

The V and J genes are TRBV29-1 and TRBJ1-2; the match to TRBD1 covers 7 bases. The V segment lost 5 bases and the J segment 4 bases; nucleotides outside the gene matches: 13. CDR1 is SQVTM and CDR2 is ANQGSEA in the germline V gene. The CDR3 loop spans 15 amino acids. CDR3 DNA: TGCAGCGTTTGGTCCCTGCACAGGGGCATCTATGGCTACACCTTC. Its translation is CSVWSLHRGIYGYTF.

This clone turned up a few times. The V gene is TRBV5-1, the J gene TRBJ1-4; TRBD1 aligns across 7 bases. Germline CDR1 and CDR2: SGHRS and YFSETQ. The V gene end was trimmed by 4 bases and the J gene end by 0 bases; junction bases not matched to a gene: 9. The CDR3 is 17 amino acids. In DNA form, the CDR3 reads TGCGCCAGCAGCCCAAGGGACAGATATGCAACTAATGAAAAACTGTTTTTT. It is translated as CASSPRDRYATNEKLFF.